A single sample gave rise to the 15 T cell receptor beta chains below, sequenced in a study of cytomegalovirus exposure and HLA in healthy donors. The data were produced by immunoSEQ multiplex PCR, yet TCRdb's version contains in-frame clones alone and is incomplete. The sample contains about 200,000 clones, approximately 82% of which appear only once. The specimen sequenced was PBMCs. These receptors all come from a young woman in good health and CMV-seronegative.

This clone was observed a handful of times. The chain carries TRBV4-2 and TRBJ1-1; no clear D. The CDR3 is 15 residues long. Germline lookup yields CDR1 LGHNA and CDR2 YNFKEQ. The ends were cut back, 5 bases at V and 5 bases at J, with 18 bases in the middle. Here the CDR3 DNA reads TGTGCCAGCAGCTACCTGTCCGCAACGGGGACTGAAGCTTTCTTT. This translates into CASSYLSATGTEAFF.

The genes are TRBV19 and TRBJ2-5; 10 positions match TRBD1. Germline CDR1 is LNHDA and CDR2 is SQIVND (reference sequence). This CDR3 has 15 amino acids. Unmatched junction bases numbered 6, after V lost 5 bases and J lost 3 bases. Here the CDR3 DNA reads TGTGCCAGTAGTCAGGATGGGACAGGGGAAGAGACCCAGTACTTC. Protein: CASSQDGTGEETQYF. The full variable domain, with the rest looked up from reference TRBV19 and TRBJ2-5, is DGGITQSPKYLFRKEGQNVTLSCEQNLNHDAMYWYRQDPGQGLRLIYYSQIVNDFQKGDIAEGYSVSREKKESFPLTVTSAQKNPTAFYLCASSQDGTGEETQYFGPGTRLLVL.

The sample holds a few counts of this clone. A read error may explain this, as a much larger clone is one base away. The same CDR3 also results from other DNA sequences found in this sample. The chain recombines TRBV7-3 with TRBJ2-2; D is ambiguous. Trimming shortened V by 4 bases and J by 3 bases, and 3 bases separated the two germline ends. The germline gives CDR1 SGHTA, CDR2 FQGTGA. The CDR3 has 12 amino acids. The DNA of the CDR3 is TGTGCCAGCAGCTCAGACACCGGGGAGCTGTTTTTT. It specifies CASSSDTGELFF.

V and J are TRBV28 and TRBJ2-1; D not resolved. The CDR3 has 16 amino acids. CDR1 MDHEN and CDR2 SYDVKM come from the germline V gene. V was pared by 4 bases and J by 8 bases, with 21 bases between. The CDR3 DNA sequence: TGTGCCAGCAGTTCACGAACCCAGAACCCAATTGATGAGCAGTTCTTC. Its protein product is CASSSRTQNPIDEQFF. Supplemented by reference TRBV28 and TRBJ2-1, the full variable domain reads DVKVTQSSRYLVKRTGEKVFLECVQDMDHENMFWYRQDPGLGLRLIYFSYDVKMKEKGDIPEGYSVSREKKERFSLILESASTNQTSMYLCASSSRTQNPIDEQFFGPGTRLTVL.

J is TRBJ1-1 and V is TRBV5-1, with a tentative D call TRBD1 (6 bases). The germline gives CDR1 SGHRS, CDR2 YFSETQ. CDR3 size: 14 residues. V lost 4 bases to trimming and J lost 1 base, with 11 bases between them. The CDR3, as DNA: TGCGCCAGCAGCCCCGGACAGACGAACACTGAAGCTTTCTTT. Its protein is CASSPGQTNTEAFF.

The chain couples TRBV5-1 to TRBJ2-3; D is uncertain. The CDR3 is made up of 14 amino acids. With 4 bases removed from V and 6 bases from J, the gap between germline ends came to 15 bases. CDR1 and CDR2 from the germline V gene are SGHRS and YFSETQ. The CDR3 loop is CASSLKVNADTQYF. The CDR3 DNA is TGCGCCAGCAGCCTCAAGGTTAATGCGGATACGCAGTATTTT.

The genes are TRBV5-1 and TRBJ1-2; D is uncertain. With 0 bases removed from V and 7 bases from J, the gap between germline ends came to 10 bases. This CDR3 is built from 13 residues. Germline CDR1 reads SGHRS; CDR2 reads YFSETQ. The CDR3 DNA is TGCGCCAGCAGCTTGGCCGGGGATACTGGCTACACCTTC. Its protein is CASSLAGDTGYTF.

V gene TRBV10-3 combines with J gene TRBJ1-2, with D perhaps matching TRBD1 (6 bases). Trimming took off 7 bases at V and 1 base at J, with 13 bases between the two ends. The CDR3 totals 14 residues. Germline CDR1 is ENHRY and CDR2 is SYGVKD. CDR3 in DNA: TGTGCCATCAAGGCAGGGGAAAGTAACTATGGCTACACCTTC. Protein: CAIKAGESNYGYTF.

Written as DNA, the CDR3 is TGTGCCAGCAGTGAAGCGCTAAGCCGGGGCTACACCTTC. Its protein product is CASSEALSRGYTF. This rearrangement joins TRBV2 to TRBJ1-2; no clear D. With 0 bases removed from V and 8 bases from J, the gap between germline ends came to 10 bases. The CDR3 consists of 13 residues. Germline CDR1 reads SNHLY; CDR2 reads FYNNEI.

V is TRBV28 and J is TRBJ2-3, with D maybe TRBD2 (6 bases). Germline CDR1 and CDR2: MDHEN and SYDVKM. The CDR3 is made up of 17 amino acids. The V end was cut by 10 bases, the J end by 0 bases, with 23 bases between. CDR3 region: CAITPPPGGTSTDTQYF. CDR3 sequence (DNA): TGTGCCATCACGCCCCCGCCCGGGGGTACTAGCACAGATACGCAGTATTTT. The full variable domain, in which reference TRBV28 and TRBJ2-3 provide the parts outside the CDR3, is DVKVTQSSRYLVKRTGEKVFLECVQDMDHENMFWYRQDPGLGLRLIYFSYDVKMKEKGDIPEGYSVSREKKERFSLILESASTNQTSMYLCAITPPPGGTSTDTQYFGPGTRLTVL.

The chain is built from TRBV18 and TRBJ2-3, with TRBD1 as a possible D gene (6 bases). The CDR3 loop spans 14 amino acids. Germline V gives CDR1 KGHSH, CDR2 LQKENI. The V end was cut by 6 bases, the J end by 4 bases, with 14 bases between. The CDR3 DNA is TGTGCCAGCTCGCCGAGGACAGTGCCAGATACGCAGTATTTT. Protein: CASSPRTVPDTQYF.

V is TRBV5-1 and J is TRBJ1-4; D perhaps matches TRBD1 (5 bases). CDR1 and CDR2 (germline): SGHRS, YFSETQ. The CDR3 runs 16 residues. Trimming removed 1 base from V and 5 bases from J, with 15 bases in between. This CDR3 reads CASSLNRGPLNEKLFF. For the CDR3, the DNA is TGCGCCAGCAGCTTGAATAGGGGACCCCTCAATGAAAAACTGTTTTTT.

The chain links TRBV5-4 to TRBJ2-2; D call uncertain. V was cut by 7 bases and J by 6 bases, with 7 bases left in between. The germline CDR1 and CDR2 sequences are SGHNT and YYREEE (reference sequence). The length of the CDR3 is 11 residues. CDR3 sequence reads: CASARAGELFF. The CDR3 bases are TGTGCCAGCGCACGTGCCGGGGAGCTGTTTTTT. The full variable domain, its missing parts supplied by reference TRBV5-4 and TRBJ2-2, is ETGVTQSPTHLIKTRGQQVTLRCSSQSGHNTVSWYQQALGQGPQFIFQYYREEENGRGNFPPRFSGLQFPNYSSELNVNALELDDSALYLCASARAGELFFGEGSRLTVL.

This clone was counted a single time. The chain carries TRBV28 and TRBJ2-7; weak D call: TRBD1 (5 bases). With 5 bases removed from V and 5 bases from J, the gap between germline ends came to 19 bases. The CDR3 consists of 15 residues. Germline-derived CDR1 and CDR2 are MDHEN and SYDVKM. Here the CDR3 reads CASSRNWAGIHEQYF. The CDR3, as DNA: TGTGCCAGCAGTAGAAACTGGGCAGGGATCCACGAGCAGTACTTC.

For the CDR3, the DNA is TGTGCCAGCAGTTACTCCCCACCTAACTATGGCTACACCTTC. Amino acids: CASSYSPPNYGYTF. The chain has TRBV6-5 and TRBJ1-2; D is ambiguous. With 0 bases removed from V and 0 bases from J, the gap between germline ends came to 5 bases. The CDR3 is 14 amino acids. Germline V gene sequence: CDR1 MNHEY, CDR2 SVGAGI.